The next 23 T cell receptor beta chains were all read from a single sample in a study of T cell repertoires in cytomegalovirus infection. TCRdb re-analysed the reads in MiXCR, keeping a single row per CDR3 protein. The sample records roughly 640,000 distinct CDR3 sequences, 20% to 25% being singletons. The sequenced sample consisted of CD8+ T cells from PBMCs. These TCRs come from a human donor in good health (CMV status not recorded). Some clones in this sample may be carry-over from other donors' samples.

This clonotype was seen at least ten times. CDR3 protein: CASSPPTGATYEQYF. The CDR3 nucleotides read TGTGCCAGCAGCCCACCGACAGGGGCGACCTACGAGCAGTACTTC. This chain connects TRBV7-9 to TRBJ2-7, with 8 positions matching TRBD1. J lost 2 bases, V lost 5 bases, and 8 bases had no gene match. The CDR3 contains 15 residues. In germline, CDR1 is SEHNR, CDR2 FQNEAQ (reference sequence).

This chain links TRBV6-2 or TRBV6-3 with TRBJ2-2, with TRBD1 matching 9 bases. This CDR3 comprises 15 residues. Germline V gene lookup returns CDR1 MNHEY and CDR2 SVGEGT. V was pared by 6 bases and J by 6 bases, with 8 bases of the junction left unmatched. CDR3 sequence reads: CASSLDRGGSGELFF. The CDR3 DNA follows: TGTGCCAGCAGCTTGGACAGGGGAGGTTCCGGGGAGCTGTTTTTT.

CDR3 DNA sequence: TGCGCCAGCAGTCAGCCACAGGGGGCGGGAGAGACCCAGTACTTC. Protein: CASSQPQGAGETQYF. The V and J genes are TRBV23-1 and TRBJ2-5; 9 bases are shared with TRBD1. TRBV23-1 is known as an ORF, though its function is uncertain. V was clipped by 3 bases and J by 4 bases; unmatched bases: 6. CDR3 length: 15 residues.

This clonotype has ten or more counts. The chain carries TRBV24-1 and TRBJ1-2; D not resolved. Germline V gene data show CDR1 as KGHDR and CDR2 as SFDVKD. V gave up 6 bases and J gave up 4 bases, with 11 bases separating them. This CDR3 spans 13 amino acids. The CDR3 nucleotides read TGTGCCACCAGTCCGAACAACTTCTATGGCTACACCTTC. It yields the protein CATSPNNFYGYTF.

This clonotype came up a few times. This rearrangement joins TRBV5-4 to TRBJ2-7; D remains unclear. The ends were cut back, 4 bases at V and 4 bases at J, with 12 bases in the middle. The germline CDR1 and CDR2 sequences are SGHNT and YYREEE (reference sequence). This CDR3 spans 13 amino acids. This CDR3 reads CASSPFAQYEQYF. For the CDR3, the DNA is TGTGCCAGCAGCCCTTTTGCCCAATACGAGCAGTACTTC.

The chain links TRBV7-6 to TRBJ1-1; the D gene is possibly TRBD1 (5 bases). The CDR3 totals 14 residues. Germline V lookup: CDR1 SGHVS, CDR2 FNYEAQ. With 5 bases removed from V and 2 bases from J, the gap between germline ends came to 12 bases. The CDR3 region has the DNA TGTGCCAGCAGCCTACGACAGATAAACACTGAAGCTTTCTTT. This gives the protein CASSLRQINTEAFF.

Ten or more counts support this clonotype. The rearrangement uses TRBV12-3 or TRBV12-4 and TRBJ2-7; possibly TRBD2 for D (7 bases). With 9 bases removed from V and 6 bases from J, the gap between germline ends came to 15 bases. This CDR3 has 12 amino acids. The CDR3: CASKSGGPEQYF. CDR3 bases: TGTGCCAGTAAATCCGGGGGGCCCGAGCAGTACTTC.

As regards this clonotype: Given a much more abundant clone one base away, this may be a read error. CDR3 nucleotides: TGTGCCAGCAGCGATGTGGGTATAGCTTTCTTT. It translates to CASSDVGIAFF. The chain is built from TRBV7-9 and TRBJ1-1; D is unclear. The germline gives CDR1 SEHNR, CDR2 FQNEAQ (reference sequence). The CDR3 contains 11 residues. The V and J ends lost 5 bases and 10 bases respectively, with 11 bases between them.

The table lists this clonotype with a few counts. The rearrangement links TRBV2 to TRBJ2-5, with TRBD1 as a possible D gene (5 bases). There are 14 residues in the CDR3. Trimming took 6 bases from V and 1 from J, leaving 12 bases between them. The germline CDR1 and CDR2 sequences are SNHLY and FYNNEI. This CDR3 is CASRTPQGQETQYF. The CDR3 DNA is TGTGCCAGCAGGACACCCCAGGGCCAAGAGACCCAGTACTTC.

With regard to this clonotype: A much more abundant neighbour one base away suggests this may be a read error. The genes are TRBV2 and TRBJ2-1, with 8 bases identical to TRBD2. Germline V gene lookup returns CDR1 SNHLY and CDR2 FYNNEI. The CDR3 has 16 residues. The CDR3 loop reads CASSKARSGGYNEQFF. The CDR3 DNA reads TGTGCCAGCAGTAAAGCGCGAAGCGGGGGTTACAATGAGCAGTTCTTC.

The CDR3 region has the DNA TGCAGTGCTAGAGATCTAATCTTCGAGGAATACAATGAGCAGTTCTTC. This gives the protein CSARDLIFEEYNEQFF. This chain uses TRBV20-1 with TRBJ2-1, with unresolved D. CDR1 and CDR2 (germline): DFQATT, SNEGSKA (reference sequence). This CDR3 region has 16 residues. V was trimmed by 0 bases and J by 4 bases, leaving 16 bases between them.

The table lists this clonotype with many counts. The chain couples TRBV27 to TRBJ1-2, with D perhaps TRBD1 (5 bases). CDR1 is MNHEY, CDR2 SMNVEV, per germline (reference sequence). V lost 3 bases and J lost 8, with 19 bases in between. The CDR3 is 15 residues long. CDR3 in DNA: TGTGCCAGCAGTTTTGCGCGATGGGGTGGGGACGGCTACACCTTC. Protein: CASSFARWGGDGYTF.

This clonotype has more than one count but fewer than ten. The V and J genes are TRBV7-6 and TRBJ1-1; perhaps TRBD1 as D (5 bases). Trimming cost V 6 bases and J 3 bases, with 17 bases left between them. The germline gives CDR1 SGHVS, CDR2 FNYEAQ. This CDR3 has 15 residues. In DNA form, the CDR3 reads TGTGCCAGCAGAAGTGGTGGGGGTAGAGACACTGAAGCTTTCTTT. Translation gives CASRSGGGRDTEAFF.

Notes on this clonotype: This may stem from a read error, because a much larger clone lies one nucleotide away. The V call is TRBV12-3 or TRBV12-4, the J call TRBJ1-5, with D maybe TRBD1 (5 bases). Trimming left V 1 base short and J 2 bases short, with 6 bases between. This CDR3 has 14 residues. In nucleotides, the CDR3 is TGTGCCAGCAGTTTAGGGGACGGCAATCAGCCCCAGCATTTT. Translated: CASSLGDGNQPQHF.

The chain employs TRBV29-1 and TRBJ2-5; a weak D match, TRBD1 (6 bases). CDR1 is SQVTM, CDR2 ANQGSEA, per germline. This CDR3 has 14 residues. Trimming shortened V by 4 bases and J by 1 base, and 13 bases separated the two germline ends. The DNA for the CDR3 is TGCAGCGTTGTGCCCTGGGACACCCAAGAGACCCAGTACTTC. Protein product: CSVVPWDTQETQYF.

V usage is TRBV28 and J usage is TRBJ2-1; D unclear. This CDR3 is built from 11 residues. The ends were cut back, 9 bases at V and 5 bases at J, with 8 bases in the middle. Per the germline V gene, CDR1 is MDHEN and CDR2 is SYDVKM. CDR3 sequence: CASTVHNEQFF. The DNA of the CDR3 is TGTGCCAGTACAGTCCACAATGAGCAGTTCTTC. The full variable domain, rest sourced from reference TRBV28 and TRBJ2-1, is DVKVTQSSRYLVKRTGEKVFLECVQDMDHENMFWYRQDPGLGLRLIYFSYDVKMKEKGDIPEGYSVSREKKERFSLILESASTNQTSMYLCASTVHNEQFFGPGTRLTVL.

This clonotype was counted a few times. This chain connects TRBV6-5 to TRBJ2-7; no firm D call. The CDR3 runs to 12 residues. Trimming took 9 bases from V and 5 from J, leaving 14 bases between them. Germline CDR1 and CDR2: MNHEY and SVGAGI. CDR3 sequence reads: CASSPTSDEQYF. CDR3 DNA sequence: TGTGCCAGTAGTCCGACCTCTGACGAGCAGTACTTC.

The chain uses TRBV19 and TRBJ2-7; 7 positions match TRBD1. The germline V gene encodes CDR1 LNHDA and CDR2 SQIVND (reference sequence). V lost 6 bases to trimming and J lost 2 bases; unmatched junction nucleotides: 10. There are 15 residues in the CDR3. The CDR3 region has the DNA TGTGCCAGTAGCCTAACCGGGACAGCGACCTACGAGCAGTACTTC. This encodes CASSLTGTATYEQYF. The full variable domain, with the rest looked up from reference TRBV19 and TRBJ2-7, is DGGITQSPKYLFRKEGQNVTLSCEQNLNHDAMYWYRQDPGQGLRLIYYSQIVNDFQKGDIAEGYSVSREKKESFPLTVTSAQKNPTAFYLCASSLTGTATYEQYFGPGTRLTVT.

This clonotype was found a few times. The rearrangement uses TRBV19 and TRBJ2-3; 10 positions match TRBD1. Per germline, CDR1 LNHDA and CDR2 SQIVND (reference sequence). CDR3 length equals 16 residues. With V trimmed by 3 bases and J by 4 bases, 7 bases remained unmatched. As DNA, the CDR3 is TGTGCCAGTAGTATCCCGGACAGGGGGAGAGCAGATACGCAGTATTTT. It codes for CASSIPDRGRADTQYF.

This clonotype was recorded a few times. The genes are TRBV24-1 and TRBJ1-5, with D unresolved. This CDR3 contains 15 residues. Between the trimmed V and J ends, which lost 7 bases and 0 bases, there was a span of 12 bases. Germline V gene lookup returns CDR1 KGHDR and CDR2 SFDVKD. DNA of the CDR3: TGTGCCACCAGCCTGGGATCTGATAGCAATCAGCCCCAGCATTTT. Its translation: CATSLGSDSNQPQHF.

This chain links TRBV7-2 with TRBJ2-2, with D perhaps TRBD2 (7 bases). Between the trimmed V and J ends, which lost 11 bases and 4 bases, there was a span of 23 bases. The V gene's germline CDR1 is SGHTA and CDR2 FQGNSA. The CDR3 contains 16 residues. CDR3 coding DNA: TGTGCCGCCCAGGAGTGGCGGGGGCCGGGCACCGGGGAGCTGTTTTTT. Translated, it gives CAAQEWRGPGTGELFF.

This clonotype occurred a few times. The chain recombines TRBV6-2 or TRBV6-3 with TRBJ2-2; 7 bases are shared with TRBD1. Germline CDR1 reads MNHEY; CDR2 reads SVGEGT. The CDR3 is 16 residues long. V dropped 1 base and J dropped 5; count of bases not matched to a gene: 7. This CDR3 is CASSYFRQGGTGELFF. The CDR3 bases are TGTGCCAGCAGTTACTTCAGACAGGGTGGTACCGGGGAGCTGTTTTTT.

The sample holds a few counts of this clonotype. Written as DNA, the CDR3 is TGCAGCGTCACGGGAAGCAGGGCCTATGAGCAGTTCTTC. Its protein product is CSVTGSRAYEQFF. The chain recombines TRBV29-1 with TRBJ2-1; D could derive from TRBD1 or TRBD2 (5 bases each). V dropped 6 bases and J dropped 8 bases, with 17 bases sitting between them. Germline values: CDR1 SQVTM, CDR2 ANQGSEA. The CDR3 spans 13 residues.